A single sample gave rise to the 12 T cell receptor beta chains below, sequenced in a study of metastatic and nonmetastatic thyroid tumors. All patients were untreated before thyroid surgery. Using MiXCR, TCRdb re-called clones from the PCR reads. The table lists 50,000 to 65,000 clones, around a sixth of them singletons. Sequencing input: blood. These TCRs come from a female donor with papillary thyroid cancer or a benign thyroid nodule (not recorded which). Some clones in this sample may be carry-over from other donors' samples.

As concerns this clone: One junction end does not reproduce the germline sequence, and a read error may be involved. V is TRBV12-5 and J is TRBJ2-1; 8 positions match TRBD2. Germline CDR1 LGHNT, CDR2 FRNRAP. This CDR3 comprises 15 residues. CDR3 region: CAIGFQREQCNEQFF. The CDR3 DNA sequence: TGTGCTATTGGTTTCCAGCGGGAGCAGTGCAATGAGCAGTTCTTC. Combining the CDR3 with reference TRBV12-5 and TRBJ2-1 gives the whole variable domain DARVTQTPRHKVTEMGQEVTMRCQPILGHNTVFWYRQTMMQGLELLAYFRNRAPLDDSGMPKDRFSAEMPDATLATLKIQPSEPRDSAVYFCAIGFQREQCNEQFFGPGTRLTVL.

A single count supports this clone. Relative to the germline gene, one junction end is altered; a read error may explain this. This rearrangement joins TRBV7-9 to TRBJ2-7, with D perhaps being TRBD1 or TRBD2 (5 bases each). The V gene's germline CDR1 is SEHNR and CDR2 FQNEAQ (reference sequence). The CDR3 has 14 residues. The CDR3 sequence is CASSLTGPSYDQYF. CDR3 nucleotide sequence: TGTGCCAGCAGCCTTACGGGGCCCAGCTACGATCAGTACTTC. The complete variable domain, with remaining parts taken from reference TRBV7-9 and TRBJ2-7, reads DTGVSQNPRHKITKRGQNVTFRCDPISEHNRLYWYRQTLGQGPEFLTYFQNEAQLEKSRLLSDRFSAERPKGSFSTLEIQRTEQGDSAMYLCASSLTGPSYDQYFGPGTRLTVT.

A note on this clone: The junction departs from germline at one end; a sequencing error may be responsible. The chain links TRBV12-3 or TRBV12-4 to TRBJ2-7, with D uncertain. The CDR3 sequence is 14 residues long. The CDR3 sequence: CASRDGRNSYEQYF. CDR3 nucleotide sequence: TGTGCCAGCAGGGATGGTCGTAACTCCTATGAGCAGTACTTC.

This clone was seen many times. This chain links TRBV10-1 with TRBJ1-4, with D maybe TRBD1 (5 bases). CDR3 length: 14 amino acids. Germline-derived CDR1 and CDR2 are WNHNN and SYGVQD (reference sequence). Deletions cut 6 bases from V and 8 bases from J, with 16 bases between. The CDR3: CASSLSQGEEKLFF. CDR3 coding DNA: TGCGCCAGCAGCTTAAGCCAGGGAGAAGAAAAACTGTTTTTT.

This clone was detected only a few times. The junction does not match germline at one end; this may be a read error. The CDR3 DNA is TGTGCCAGCAGGGAGACTGGTGGCTGCACCTTC. Residues: CASRETGGCTF. This chain links TRBV7-9 with TRBJ1-2; D remains ambiguous. The germline V gene encodes CDR1 SEHNR and CDR2 FQNEAQ (reference sequence). The CDR3 loop spans 11 amino acids.

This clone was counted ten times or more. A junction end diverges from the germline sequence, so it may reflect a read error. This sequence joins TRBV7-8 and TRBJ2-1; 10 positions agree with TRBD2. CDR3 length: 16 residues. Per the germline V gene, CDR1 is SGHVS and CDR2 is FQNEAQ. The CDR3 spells CVSSPWTSGGGNEQFF. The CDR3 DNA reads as TGTGTCAGCAGCCCCTGGACTAGCGGCGGGGGCAATGAGCAGTTCTTC.

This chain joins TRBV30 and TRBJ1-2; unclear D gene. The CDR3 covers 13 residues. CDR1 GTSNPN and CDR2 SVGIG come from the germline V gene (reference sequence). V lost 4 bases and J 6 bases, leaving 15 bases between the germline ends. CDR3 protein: CAWIVLGNHGYTF. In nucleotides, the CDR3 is TGTGCCTGGATTGTACTGGGAAATCATGGCTACACCTTC.

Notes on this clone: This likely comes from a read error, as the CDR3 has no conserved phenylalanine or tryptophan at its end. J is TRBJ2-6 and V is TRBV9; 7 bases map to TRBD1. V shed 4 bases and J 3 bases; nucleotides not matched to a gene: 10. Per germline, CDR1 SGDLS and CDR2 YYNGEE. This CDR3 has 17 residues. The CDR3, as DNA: TGTGCCAGCAGCTCCCAGACAGGGCTCTATGGGGCCAACGTCCTGACTTTA. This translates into CASSSQTGLYGANVLTL.

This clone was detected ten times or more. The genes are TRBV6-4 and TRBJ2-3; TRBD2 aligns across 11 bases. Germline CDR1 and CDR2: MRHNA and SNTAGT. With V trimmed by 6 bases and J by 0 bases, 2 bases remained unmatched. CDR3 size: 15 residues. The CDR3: CASSRTSGSTDTQYF. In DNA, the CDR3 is TGTGCCAGCAGCCGGACTAGCGGGAGCACAGATACGCAGTATTTT.

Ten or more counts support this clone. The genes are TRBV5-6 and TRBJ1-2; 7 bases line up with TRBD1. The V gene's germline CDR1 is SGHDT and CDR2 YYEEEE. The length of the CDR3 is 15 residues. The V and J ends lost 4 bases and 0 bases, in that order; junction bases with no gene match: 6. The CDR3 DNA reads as TGTGCCAGCAGCCCGAGACAGGGTTCTAACTATGGCTACACCTTC. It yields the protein CASSPRQGSNYGYTF.

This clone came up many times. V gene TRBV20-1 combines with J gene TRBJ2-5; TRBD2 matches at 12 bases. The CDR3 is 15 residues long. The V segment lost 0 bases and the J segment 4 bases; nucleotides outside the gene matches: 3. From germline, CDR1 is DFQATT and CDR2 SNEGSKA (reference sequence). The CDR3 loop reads CSARDGGLAGETQYF. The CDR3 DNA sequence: TGCAGTGCTAGAGATGGGGGACTAGCGGGAGAGACCCAGTACTTC.

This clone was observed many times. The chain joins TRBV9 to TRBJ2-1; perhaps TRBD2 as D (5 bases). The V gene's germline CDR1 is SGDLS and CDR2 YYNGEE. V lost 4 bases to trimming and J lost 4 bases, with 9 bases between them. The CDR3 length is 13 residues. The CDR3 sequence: CASSFSEYNEQFF. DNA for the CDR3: TGTGCCAGCAGCTTTAGCGAGTACAATGAGCAGTTCTTC.